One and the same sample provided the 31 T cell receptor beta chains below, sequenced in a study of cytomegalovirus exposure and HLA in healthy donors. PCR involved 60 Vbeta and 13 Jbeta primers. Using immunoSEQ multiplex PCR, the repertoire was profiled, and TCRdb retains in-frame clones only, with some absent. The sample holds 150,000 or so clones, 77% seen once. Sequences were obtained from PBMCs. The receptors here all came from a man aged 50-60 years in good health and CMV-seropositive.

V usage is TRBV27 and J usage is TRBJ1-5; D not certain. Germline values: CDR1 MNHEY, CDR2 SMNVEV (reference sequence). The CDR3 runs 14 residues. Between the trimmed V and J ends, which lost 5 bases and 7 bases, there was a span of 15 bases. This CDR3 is CASSTNSNGQPQHF. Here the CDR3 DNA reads TGTGCCAGCAGTACAAACAGCAATGGGCAGCCCCAGCATTTT.

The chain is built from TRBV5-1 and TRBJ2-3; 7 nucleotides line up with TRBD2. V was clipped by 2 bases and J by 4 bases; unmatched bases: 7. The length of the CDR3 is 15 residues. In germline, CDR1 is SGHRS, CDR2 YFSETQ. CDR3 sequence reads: CASSFAGDKADTQYF. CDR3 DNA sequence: TGCGCCAGCAGCTTCGCGGGGGATAAGGCAGATACGCAGTATTTT.

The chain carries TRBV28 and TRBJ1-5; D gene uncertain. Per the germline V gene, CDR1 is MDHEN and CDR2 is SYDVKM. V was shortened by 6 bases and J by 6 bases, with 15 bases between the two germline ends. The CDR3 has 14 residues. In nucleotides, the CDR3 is TGTGCCAGCAGCCCGCCGGGTTCCGGTCAGCCCCAGCATTTT. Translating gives CASSPPGSGQPQHF. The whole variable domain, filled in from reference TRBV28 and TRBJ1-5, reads DVKVTQSSRYLVKRTGEKVFLECVQDMDHENMFWYRQDPGLGLRLIYFSYDVKMKEKGDIPEGYSVSREKKERFSLILESASTNQTSMYLCASSPPGSGQPQHFGDGTRLSIL.

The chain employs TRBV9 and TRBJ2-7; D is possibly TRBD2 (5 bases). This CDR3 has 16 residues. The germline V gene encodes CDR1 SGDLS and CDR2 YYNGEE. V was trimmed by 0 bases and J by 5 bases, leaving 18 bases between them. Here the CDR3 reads CASSVDTRRGYNEQYF. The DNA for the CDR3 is TGTGCCAGCAGCGTAGACACCCGGAGAGGGTACAACGAGCAGTACTTC. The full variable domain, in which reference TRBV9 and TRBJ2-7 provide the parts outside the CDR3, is DSGVTQTPKHLITATGQRVTLRCSPRSGDLSVYWYQQSLDQGLQFLIQYYNGEERAKGNILERFSAQQFPDLHSELNLSSLELGDSALYFCASSVDTRRGYNEQYFGPGTRLTVT.

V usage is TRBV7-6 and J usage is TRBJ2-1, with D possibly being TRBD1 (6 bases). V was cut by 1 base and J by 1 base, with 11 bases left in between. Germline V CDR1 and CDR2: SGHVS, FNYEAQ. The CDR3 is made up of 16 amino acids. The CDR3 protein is CASSLVGGLSYNEQFF. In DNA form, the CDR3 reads TGTGCCAGCAGCTTAGTAGGGGGTCTGTCCTACAATGAGCAGTTCTTC.

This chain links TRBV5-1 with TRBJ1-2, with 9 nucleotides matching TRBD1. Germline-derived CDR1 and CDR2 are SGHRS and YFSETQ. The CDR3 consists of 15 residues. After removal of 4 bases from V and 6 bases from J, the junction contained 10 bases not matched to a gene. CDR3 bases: TGCGCCAGCAGCGCCCCCGACAGGGGGTACGATGGCTACACCTTC. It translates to CASSAPDRGYDGYTF.

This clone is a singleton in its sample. The CDR3 region has the DNA TGTGCCAGCAGCTTGGGACAGGGAGTTGGTCAGCCCCAGCATTTT. This codes for CASSLGQGVGQPQHF. This rearrangement joins TRBV7-9 to TRBJ1-5, with 9 bases aligning to TRBD1. The CDR3 extends over 15 amino acids. With V trimmed by 3 bases and J by 6 bases, 6 bases remained unmatched. CDR1 and CDR2 (germline): SEHNR, FQNEAQ (reference sequence).

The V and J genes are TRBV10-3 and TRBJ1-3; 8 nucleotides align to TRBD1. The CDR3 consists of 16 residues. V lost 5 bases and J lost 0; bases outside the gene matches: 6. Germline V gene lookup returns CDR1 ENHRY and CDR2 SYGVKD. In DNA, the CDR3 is TGTGCCATCAGTAAAGGGGGACAGGCCTCTGGAAACACCATATATTTT. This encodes CAISKGGQASGNTIYF.

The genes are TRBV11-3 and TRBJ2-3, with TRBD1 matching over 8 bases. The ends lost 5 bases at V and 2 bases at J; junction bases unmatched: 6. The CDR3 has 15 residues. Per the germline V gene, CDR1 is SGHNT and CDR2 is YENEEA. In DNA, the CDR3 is TGTGCCAGCAGCGTCGGGACAGGAAACACAGATACGCAGTATTTT. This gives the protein CASSVGTGNTDTQYF.

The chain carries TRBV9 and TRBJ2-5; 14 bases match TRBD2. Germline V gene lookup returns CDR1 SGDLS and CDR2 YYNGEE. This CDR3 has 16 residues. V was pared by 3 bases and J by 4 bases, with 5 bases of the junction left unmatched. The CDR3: CASSAGLAGGRETQYF. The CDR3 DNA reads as TGTGCCAGCAGCGCTGGACTAGCGGGGGGACGAGAGACCCAGTACTTC.

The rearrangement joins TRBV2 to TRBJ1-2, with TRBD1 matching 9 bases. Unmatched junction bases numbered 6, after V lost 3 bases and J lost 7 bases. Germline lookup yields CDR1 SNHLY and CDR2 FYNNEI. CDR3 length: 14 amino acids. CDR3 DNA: TGTGCCAGCAGTGACACAGGGGGCGCGGTTGGCTACACCTTC. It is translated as CASSDTGGAVGYTF.

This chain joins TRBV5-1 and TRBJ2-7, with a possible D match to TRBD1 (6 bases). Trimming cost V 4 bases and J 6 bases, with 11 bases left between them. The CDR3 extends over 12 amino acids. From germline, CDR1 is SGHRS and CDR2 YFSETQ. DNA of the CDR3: TGCGCCAGCAGCACCCAGGGGTCCGAGCAGTACTTC. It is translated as CASSTQGSEQYF.

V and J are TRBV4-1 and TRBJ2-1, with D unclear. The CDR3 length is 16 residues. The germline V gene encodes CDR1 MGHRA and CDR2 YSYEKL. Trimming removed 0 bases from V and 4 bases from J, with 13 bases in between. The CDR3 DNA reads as TGCGCCAGCAGCCAAGATACGAGCATTCTTTACAATGAGCAGTTCTTC. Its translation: CASSQDTSILYNEQFF.

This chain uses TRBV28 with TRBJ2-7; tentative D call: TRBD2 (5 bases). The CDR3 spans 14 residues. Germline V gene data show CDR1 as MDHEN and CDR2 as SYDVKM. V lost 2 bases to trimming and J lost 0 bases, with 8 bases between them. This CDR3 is CASSLGGLSYEQYF. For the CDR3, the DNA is TGTGCCAGCAGTTTAGGCGGACTCTCCTACGAGCAGTACTTC.

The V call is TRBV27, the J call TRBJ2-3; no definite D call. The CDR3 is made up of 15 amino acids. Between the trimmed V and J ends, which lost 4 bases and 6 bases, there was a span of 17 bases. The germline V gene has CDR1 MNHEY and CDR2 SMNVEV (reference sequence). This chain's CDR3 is CASSYQRGVTDTQYF. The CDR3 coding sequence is TGTGCCAGCAGTTACCAGAGAGGAGTTACTGATACGCAGTATTTT.

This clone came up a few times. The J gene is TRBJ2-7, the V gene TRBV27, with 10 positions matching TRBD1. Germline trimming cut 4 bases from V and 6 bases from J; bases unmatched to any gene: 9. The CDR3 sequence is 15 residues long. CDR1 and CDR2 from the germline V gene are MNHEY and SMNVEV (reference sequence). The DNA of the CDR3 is TGTGCCAGCAGTTATCAGACAGGGGGCTCGGGCGAGCAGTACTTC. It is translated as CASSYQTGGSGEQYF.

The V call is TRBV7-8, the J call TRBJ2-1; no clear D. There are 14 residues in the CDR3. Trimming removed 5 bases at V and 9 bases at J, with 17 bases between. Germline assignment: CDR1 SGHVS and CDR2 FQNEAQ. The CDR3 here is CASSPSSSRREQFF. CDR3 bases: TGTGCCAGCAGCCCCTCCTCAAGCCGTCGTGAGCAGTTCTTC.

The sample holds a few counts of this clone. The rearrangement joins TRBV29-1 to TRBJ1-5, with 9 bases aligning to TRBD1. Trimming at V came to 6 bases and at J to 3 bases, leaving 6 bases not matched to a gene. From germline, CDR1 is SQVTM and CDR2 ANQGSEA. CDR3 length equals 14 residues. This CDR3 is CSVRTGEINQPQHF. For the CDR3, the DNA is TGCAGCGTCCGGACAGGGGAAATCAATCAGCCCCAGCATTTT.

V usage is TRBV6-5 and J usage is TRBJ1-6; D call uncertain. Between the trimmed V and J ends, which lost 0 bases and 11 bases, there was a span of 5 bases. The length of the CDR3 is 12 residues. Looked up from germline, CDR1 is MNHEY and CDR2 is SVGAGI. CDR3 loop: CASSYSSAPLHF. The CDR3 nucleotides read TGTGCCAGCAGTTACTCGAGCGCACCCCTCCACTTT.

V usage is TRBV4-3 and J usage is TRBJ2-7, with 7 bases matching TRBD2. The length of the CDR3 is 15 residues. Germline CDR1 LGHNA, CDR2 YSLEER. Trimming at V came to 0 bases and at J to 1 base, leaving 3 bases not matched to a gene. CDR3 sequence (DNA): TGCGCCAGCAGCCAAGATGGGAGGGGATCCTACGAGCAGTACTTC. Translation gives CASSQDGRGSYEQYF.

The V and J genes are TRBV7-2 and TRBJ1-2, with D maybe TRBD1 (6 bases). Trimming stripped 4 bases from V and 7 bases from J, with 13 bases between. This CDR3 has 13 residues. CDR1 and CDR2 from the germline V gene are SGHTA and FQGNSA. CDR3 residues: CASSSTQGSGYTF. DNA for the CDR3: TGTGCCAGCAGCTCGACCCAGGGGTCTGGCTACACCTTC.

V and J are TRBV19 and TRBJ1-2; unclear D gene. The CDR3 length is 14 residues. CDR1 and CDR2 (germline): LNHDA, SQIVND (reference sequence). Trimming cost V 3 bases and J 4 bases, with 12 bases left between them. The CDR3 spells CASSMPRTFYGYTF. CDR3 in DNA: TGTGCCAGTAGTATGCCGCGGACTTTCTATGGCTACACCTTC.

The CDR3 protein is CASSAWDREYEQYF. The CDR3 DNA reads TGTGCCAGCAGTGCCTGGGACAGGGAGTACGAGCAGTACTTC. This chain joins TRBV25-1 and TRBJ2-5, with TRBD1 matching over 9 bases. The DNA end is more similar to TRBJ2-7, so the J call may be wrong. Germline CDR1 is MGHDK and CDR2 is SYGVNS. This CDR3 has 14 residues.

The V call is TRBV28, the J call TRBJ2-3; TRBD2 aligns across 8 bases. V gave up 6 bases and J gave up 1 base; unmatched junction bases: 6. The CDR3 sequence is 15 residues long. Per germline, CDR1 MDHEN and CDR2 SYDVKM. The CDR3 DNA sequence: TGTGCCAGCAGAGACTGGCGGGGGGGCACAGATACGCAGTATTTT. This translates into CASRDWRGGTDTQYF. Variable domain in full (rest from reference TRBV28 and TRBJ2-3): DVKVTQSSRYLVKRTGEKVFLECVQDMDHENMFWYRQDPGLGLRLIYFSYDVKMKEKGDIPEGYSVSREKKERFSLILESASTNQTSMYLCASRDWRGGTDTQYFGPGTRLTVL.

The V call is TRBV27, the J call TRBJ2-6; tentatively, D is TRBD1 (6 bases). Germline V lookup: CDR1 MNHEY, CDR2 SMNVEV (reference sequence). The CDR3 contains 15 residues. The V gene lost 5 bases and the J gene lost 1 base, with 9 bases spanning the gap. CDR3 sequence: CASSLTGSGANVLTF. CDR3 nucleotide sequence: TGTGCCAGCAGTCTTACAGGGTCTGGGGCCAACGTCCTGACTTTC. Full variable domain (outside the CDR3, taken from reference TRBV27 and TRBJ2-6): EAQVTQNPRYLITVTGKKLTVTCSQNMNHEYMSWYRQDPGLGLRQIYYSMNVEVTDKGDVPEGYKVSRKEKRNFPLILESPSPNQTSLYFCASSLTGSGANVLTFGAGSRLTVL.

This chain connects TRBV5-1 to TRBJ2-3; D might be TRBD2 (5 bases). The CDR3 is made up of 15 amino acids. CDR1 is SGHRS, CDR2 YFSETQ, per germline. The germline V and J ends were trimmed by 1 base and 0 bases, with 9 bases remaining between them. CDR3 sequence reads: CASSLTGTSTDTQYF. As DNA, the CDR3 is TGCGCCAGCAGCTTGACGGGAACAAGCACAGATACGCAGTATTTT.

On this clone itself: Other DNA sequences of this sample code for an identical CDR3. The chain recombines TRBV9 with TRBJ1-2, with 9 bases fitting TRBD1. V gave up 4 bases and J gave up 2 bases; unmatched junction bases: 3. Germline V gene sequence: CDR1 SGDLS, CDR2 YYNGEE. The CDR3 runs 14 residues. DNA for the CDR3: TGTGCCAGCAGCCCAGGACAGGGGAACTATGGCTACACCTTC. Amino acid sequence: CASSPGQGNYGYTF.

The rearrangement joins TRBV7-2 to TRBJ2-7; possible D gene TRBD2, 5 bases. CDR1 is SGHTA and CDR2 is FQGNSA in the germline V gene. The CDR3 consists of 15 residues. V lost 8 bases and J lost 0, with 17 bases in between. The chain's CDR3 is CASLLDPGSSYEQYF. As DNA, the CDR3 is TGTGCCAGCCTCTTAGATCCGGGAAGCTCCTACGAGCAGTACTTC.

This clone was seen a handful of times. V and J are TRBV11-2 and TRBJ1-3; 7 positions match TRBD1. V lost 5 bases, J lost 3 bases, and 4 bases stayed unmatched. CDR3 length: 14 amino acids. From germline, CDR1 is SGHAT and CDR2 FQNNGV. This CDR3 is CASSPGQFGNTIYF. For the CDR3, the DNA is TGTGCCAGCAGCCCGGGACAGTTTGGAAACACCATATATTTT.

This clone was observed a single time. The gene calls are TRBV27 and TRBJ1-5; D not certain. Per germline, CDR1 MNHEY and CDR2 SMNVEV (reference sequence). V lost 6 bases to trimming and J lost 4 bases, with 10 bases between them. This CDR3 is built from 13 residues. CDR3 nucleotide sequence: TGTGCCAGCAGACGTCAGGTAAATCAGCCCCAGCATTTT. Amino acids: CASRRQVNQPQHF.

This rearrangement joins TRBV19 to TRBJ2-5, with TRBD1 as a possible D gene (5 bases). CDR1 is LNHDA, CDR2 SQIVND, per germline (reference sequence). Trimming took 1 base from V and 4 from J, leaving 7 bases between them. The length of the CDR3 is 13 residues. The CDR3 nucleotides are TGTGCCAGTAGTATAGGGCAGGGAGAGACCCAGTACTTC. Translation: CASSIGQGETQYF. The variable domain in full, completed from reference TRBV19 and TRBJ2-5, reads DGGITQSPKYLFRKEGQNVTLSCEQNLNHDAMYWYRQDPGQGLRLIYYSQIVNDFQKGDIAEGYSVSREKKESFPLTVTSAQKNPTAFYLCASSIGQGETQYFGPGTRLLVL.